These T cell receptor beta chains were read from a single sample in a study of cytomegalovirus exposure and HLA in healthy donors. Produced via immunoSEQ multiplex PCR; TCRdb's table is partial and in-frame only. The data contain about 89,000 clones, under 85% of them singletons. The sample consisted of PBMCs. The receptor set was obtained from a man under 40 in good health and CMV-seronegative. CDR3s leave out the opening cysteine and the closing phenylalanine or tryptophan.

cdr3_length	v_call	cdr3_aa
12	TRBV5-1	ASSFSGTAYEQY
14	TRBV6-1	ASSERFGLSYNEQF
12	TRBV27	ASSFTGTGYEQY
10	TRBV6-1	ASSDRVPTQY
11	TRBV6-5	ASSYRQGNEQF
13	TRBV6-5	ASSDARNSGNTIY
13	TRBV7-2	ASSLVFRSNQPQH
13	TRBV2	ASTRRSSATGELF
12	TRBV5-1	ASSFSGTSSEQY
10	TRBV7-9	ASSLEQEKAF
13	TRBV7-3	ASSPWTSEVNEQF
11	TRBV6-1	ASKAGMEGELF
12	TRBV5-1	ASSWGQADGEQY
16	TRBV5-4	ASSSGGSWGRTGNTIY
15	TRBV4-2	ASSRQGSISGANVLT
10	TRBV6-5	ASIGFGTEAF
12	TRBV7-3	ASSPMAGRDEQF
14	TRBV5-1	ASSHQVGHQNTEAF
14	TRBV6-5	ASSFARTSGSYEQY
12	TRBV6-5	ASSPRVGNEKLF
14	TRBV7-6	ASSPGSQISNQPQH
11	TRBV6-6	ASRELAGQPQH
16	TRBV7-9	ASSPRTGTSGETDTQY
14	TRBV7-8	ASSPGARQGINEQY